Listed below are T cell receptor beta chains from one sample, sequenced in a study of T cells in Graves' hyperthyroidism and ophthalmopathy. TCRdb used MiXCR to reprocess the multiplex PCR reads, holding one entry per CDR3 protein. The table has about 590,000 distinct CDR3 sequences, about 15% seen once. The sequenced sample was blood. All receptors come from a woman younger than 45 with Graves' hyperthyroidism. The CDR3 runs from the conserved cysteine through the conserved F or W. The order of the fields is CDR3 protein, CDR3 DNA, J gene, V gene, clone size, D gene. D genes are given only for firm matches. Rows give clone size only sometimes, using once, few, many, or a class for an expanded clone.

CDR3 protein: CASSYDLTLKNTEAFF; CDR3 DNA: TGTGCCAGCAGTTACGACCTTACACTCAAGAACACTGAAGCTTTCTTT; J gene: TRBJ1-1; V gene: TRBV6-2/TRBV6-3; clone size: many; D gene: NA
CDR3 protein: CSARTGLAGSGGETQYF; CDR3 DNA: TGCAGTGCTCGCACGGGACTAGCGGGTAGCGGTGGAGAGACCCAGTACTTC; J gene: TRBJ2-5; V gene: TRBV20-1; clone size: many; D gene: TRBD2
CDR3 protein: CASSLARAIYF; CDR3 DNA: TGTGCCAGCAGTTTAGCCCGAGCCATATATTTT; J gene: TRBJ1-3; V gene: TRBV12-3/TRBV12-4; clone size: few; D gene: NA
CDR3 protein: CATSDTGQQETQYF; CDR3 DNA: TGTGCCACCAGTGATACTGGACAGCAAGAGACCCAGTACTTC; J gene: TRBJ2-5; V gene: TRBV24-1; clone size: many; D gene: NA
CDR3 protein: CASSDPLASGLADEQFF; CDR3 DNA: TGTGCCAGCAGCGACCCACTAGCCTCGGGACTAGCGGATGAGCAGTTCTTC; J gene: TRBJ2-1; V gene: TRBV9; clone size: many; D gene: TRBD2
CDR3 protein: CASSLNVLWPPDINEQFF; CDR3 DNA: TGTGCCAGCAGCTTAAATGTTTTGTGGCCCCCCGATATCAATGAGCAGTTCTTC; J gene: TRBJ2-1; V gene: TRBV7-3; clone size: many; D gene: NA
CDR3 protein: CSATGTGRIGELFF; CDR3 DNA: TGCAGTGCTACCGGGACAGGGCGTATCGGGGAGCTGTTTTTT; J gene: TRBJ2-2; V gene: TRBV20-1; clone size: NA; D gene: TRBD1
CDR3 protein: CASSLLNSYNSPLHF; CDR3 DNA: TGTGCCAGCAGCTTGCTGAACTCCTATAATTCACCCCTCCACTTT; J gene: TRBJ1-6; V gene: TRBV5-5; clone size: NA; D gene: NA
CDR3 protein: CASRSGHYTQYF; CDR3 DNA: TGTGCCAGCAGGAGCGGACACTATACGCAGTATTTT; J gene: TRBJ2-3; V gene: TRBV6-1; clone size: many; D gene: NA
CDR3 protein: CSVEGATTADTQYF; CDR3 DNA: TGCAGCGTTGAAGGGGCTACCACGGCAGATACGCAGTATTTT; J gene: TRBJ2-3; V gene: TRBV29-1; clone size: many; D gene: NA
CDR3 protein: CASSPGTGYQETQYF; CDR3 DNA: TGTGCCAGCAGCCCCGGGACAGGGTACCAAGAGACCCAGTACTTC; J gene: TRBJ2-5; V gene: TRBV6-5; clone size: many; D gene: TRBD1
CDR3 protein: CASIQGGAGGSYEQYF; CDR3 DNA: TGTGCCAGCATCCAAGGAGGGGCGGGGGGCTCCTACGAGCAGTACTTC; J gene: TRBJ2-7; V gene: TRBV28; clone size: many; D gene: TRBD2
CDR3 protein: CASSPLQGFVGEQYF; CDR3 DNA: TGTGCCAGCAGTCCTTTACAGGGGTTTGTGGGTGAGCAGTACTTC; J gene: TRBJ2-7; V gene: TRBV27; clone size: many; D gene: TRBD1
CDR3 protein: CASSQAPSGTWRGTDTQYF; CDR3 DNA: TGCGCCAGCAGCCAAGCACCTAGCGGGACTTGGAGGGGCACAGATACGCAGTATTTT; J gene: TRBJ2-3; V gene: TRBV4-3; clone size: few; D gene: TRBD2
CDR3 protein: CASSKGYGNQPQHF; CDR3 DNA: TGTGCCAGCAGCAAAGGGTATGGCAATCAGCCCCAGCATTTT; J gene: TRBJ1-5; V gene: TRBV6-1; clone size: many; D gene: NA